The entry that follows covers one T cell receptor beta chain sequence. Authors' processing steps: Reference gene primers were amplified, and this amplification served to estimate nucleated cell counts. Sequencing used immunoSEQ multiplex PCR; TCRdb keeps in-frame clones, though not all of them. Clone size and V and J calls were adopted from that table, with D and trimming inferred from the DNA. The table records 150,000 to 200,000 clones, 82% of them present only once. Germline values: CDR1 SGHTA, CDR2 FQGTGA. The CDR3 totals 13 residues. Trimming removed 2 bases at V and 5 bases at J, with 8 bases between. The data derive from a study of blood T cell repertoires in COVID-19. Study overall: There were acute and convalescent COVID-19 samples, and they came from the United States, Italy and Spain. Nucleic acid was either cDNA or gDNA, and it came from T cells, B-cell-depleted T cells, or PBMCs.

The sample taken for sequencing was peripheral blood. The origin of this receptor is a woman aged 80 or older with active or convalescent COVID-19. The gene calls are TRBV7-3 and TRBJ2-3; D remains unclear. In DNA, the CDR3 is TGTGCCAGCAGCTTAGCCAGTAAAGATACGCAGTATTTT. Its protein is CASSLASKDTQYF.